These T cell receptor beta chains were read from a single sample in a study of shared clonotypes between healthy human individuals. Profiling relied on immunoSEQ multiplex PCR, and the TCRdb table lists in-frame clones only, not all of them. The profile shows about a million clones, approximately 76% of them singletons. The sequencing sample was made of memory CD4+ T cells sorted from blood. These receptors all come from a man between 18 and 29 years old in good health. CDR3s include the opening cysteine and the closing phenylalanine or tryptophan. The D gene is left open where the match is weak. Some rows mark clone size as missing; the rest say once, few, many or name a class of expanded clone.

D gene	clone size	V gene	J gene	CDR3 DNA	CDR3 protein
TRBD2	.	TRBV6-4	TRBJ2-2	TGTGCCAGCAGTGAACAGCGGGGCACCGGGGAGCTGTTTTTT	CASSEQRGTGELFF
.	.	TRBV27	TRBJ1-1	TGTGCCAGCAGTTTAAAGGGGGGGGGTACTGAAGCTTTCTTT	CASSLKGGGTEAFF
.	few	TRBV19	TRBJ1-1	TGTGCCAGTAGTATTGACACCTCCACTGAAGCTTTCTTT	CASSIDTSTEAFF
.	.	TRBV2	TRBJ2-7	TGTGCCAGCAGGGAACAGTCTGCGGGCGTTACCTACGAGCAGTACTTC	CASREQSAGVTYEQYF
TRBD1	.	TRBV19	TRBJ2-7	TGTGCCAGTAGTATTCAGGCAGGGGGACCCTACGAGCAGTACTTC	CASSIQAGGPYEQYF
.	.	TRBV11-2	TRBJ1-6	TGTGCCAGCAGCTTGACACTGTATAATTCACCCCTCCACTTT	CASSLTLYNSPLHF
TRBD1	.	TRBV5-1	TRBJ2-1	TGCGCCAGCAGTCCCGGGACAGGGGGGTCCCATGAGCAGTTCTTC	CASSPGTGGSHEQFF
TRBD1	.	TRBV5-1	TRBJ2-7	TGCGCCAGCAGCAGGGGACAGGCCAACTACGAGCAGTACTTC	CASSRGQANYEQYF
.	once	TRBV15	TRBJ2-5	TGTGCCACCAGCAGAGATTCCGGGGGAACAAAGACCCAGTACTTC	CATSRDSGGTKTQYF
.	.	TRBV5-4	TRBJ1-2	TGCGCCAGCAGCCAAGCGCGGGGGCTAAACTATGGCTACACCTTC	CASSQARGLNYGYTF
.	.	TRBV29-1	TRBJ1-2	TGCAGCGCCGACAGAGGGTATGGCTACACCTTC	CSADRGYGYTF
.	.	TRBV21-1	TRBJ1-5	TGTGCCAGCAATAGGGACAGGCTCGTCAATCAGCCCCAGCATTTT	CASNRDRLVNQPQHF
TRBD2	.	TRBV5-1	TRBJ2-5	TGCGCCAGCACCCACCCCAGCGGGAGGGAGACCCAGTACTTC	CASTHPSGRETQYF
TRBD2	.	TRBV5-4	TRBJ2-4	TGTGCCAGCCAGGAGGGAGCGGGAGCCGACATTCAGTACTTC	CASQEGAGADIQYF
TRBD2	.	TRBV5-1	TRBJ2-3	TGCGCCAGCAGCTTGGGGTTAACGGGAGGGAGTGCAGATACGCAGTATTTT	CASSLGLTGGSADTQYF
TRBD2	.	TRBV19	TRBJ2-1	TGTGCCAGTAGTGCCCACCACCCGACTAGCGGGAGACTCAATGAGCAGTTCTTC	CASSAHHPTSGRLNEQFF
.	.	TRBV19	TRBJ2-6	TGTGCCAGTATAGACACCTCTGGGGCCAACGTCCTGACTTTC	CASIDTSGANVLTF
TRBD2	.	TRBV29-1	TRBJ2-3	TGCAGCGTAGGACTAGCGGGGGTTAAGAGCACAGATACGCAGTATTTT	CSVGLAGVKSTDTQYF
.	.	TRBV7-9	TRBJ1-2	TGTGCCAGCAGGGGTTACAGTGCTCATGGCTACACCTTC	CASRGYSAHGYTF
.	.	TRBV10-3	TRBJ2-3	TGTGCCATCAGTGAGTCGACAGCAAGCACAGATACGCAGTATTTT	CAISESTASTDTQYF
TRBD1	many	TRBV6-5	TRBJ1-6	TGTGCCAGCAGAGGGACAGGGGCGAATAATTCACCCCTCCACTTT	CASRGTGANNSPLHF
.	.	TRBV10-1	TRBJ2-2	TGCGCCAGCAGCCAAACCCAGGGGATCACCGGGGAGCTGTTTTTT	CASSQTQGITGELFF
TRBD1	few	TRBV6-1	TRBJ1-5	TGTGCCAGCTTAGGACAGGCTAGACAGCCCCAGCATTTT	CASLGQARQPQHF
.	.	TRBV28	TRBJ2-5	TGTGCCAGCAGCCCCCGCCAGACCCAGTACTTC	CASSPRQTQYF
TRBD2	.	TRBV2	TRBJ2-3	TGTGCCAGCAGGGGCCGCGGGGGGATAACTAGCACAGATACGCAGTATTTT	CASRGRGGITSTDTQYF
.	.	TRBV6-5	TRBJ2-7	TGTGCCAGCACCGACGGGGGTCATGAGCAGTACTTC	CASTDGGHEQYF